This TCR beta chain comes out of a study of technical replicates of blood from a handful of donors. The table came from immunoSEQ multiplex PCR; TCRdb's copy has only in-frame clones and leaves some out. The data show approximately 100,000 clones, roughly 95% seen once. This clone showed up just once. CDR1 is MRHNA and CDR2 is SNTAGT in the germline V gene. The trim removed 5 bases at V and 2 bases at J, leaving 8 bases unmatched. The CDR3 runs 16 residues. Sequencing was performed on T cells isolated from PBMCs. The receptor was isolated from a human donor in good health. This chain links TRBV6-4 with TRBJ2-1; 8 positions match TRBD2. The CDR3 here is CASSPTSAQTYNEQFF. As DNA, the CDR3 is TGTGCCAGCAGTCCGACTAGCGCTCAAACCTACAATGAGCAGTTCTTC.